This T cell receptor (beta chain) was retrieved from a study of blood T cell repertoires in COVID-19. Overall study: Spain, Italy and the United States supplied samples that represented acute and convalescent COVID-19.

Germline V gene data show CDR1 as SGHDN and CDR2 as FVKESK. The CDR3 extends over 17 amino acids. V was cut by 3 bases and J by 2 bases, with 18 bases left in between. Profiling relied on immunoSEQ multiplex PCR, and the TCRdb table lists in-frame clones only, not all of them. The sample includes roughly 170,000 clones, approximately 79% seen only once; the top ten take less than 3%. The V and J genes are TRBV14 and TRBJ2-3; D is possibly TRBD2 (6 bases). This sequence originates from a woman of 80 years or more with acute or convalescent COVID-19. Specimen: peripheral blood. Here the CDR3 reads CASSHMSGGKNTDTQYF. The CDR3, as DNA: TGTGCCAGCAGCCACATGAGCGGAGGGAAGAACACAGATACGCAGTATTTT.